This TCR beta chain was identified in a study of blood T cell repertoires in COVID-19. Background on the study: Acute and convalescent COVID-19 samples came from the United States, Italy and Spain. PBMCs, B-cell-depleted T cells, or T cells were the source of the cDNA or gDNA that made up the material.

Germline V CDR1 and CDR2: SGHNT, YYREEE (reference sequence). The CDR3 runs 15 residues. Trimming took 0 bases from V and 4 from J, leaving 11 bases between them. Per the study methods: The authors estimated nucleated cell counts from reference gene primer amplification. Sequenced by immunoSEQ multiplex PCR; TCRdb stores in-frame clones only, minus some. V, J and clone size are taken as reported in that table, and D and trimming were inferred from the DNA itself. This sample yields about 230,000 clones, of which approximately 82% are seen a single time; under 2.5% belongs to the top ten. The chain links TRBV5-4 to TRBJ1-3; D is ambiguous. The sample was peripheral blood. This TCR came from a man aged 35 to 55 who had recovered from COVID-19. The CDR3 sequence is CASSLGGGSGNTIYF. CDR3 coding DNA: TGTGCCAGCAGCTTGGGAGGTGGATCGGGAAACACCATATATTTT.